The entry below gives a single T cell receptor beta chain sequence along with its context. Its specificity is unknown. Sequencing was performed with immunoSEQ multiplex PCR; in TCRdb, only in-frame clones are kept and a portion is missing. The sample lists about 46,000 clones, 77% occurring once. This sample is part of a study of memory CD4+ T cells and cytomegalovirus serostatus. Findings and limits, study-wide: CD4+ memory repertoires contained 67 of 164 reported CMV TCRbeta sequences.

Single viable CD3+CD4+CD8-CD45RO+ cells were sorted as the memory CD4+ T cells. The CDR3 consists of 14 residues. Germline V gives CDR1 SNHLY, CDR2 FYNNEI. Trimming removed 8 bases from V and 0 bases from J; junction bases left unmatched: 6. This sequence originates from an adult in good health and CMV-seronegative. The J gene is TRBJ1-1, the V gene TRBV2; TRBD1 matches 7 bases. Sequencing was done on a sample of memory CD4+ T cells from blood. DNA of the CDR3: TGTGCCAGCGGACGACAGGGAGTGAACACTGAAGCTTTCTTT. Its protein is CASGRQGVNTEAFF.